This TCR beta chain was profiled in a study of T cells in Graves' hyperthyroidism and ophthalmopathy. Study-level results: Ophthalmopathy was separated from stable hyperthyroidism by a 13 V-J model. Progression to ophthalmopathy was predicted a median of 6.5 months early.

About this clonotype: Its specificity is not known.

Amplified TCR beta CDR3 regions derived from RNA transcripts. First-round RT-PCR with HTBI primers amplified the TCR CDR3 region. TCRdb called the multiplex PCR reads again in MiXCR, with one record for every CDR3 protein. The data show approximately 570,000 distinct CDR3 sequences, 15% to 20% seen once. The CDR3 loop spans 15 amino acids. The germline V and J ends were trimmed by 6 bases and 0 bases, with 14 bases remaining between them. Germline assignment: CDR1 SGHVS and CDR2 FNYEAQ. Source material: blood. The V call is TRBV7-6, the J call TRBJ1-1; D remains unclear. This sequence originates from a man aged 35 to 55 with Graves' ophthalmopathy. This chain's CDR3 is CASRLWEGLNTEAFF. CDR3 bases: TGTGCCAGCAGACTTTGGGAGGGATTGAACACTGAAGCTTTCTTT.